A single sample is the source of the 20 T cell receptor beta chains below, sequenced in a study of CD8+ T cells in alopecia areata. Following RNA extraction, reverse transcription yielded cDNA that acted as the sequencing template. Clones were sequenced by immunoSEQ multiplex PCR, and TCRdb holds only the in-frame ones, with some missing. The data show more than 95,000 clones, with roughly 50% seen just once and about 9% held by the top ten. Specimen: CD4+ T cells sorted from blood. The receptors stem from a human donor in good health.

The chain is built from TRBV19 and TRBJ1-1; possibly TRBD1 for D (5 bases). Trimming removed 3 bases at V and 0 bases at J, with 14 bases between. There are 16 residues in the CDR3. The germline V gene has CDR1 LNHDA and CDR2 SQIVND (reference sequence). CDR3 residues: CASSIVGDRMNTEAFF. Written as DNA, the CDR3 is TGTGCCAGTAGTATTGTGGGGGACCGCATGAACACTGAAGCTTTCTTT.

This chain connects TRBV10-1 to TRBJ1-5, with 9 bases matching TRBD1. This CDR3 spans 15 amino acids. Germline V gene data show CDR1 as WNHNN and CDR2 as SYGVQD (reference sequence). After removal of 7 bases from V and 5 bases from J, the junction contained 9 bases not matched to a gene. The DNA of the CDR3 is TGCGCCAGCAAATACAGGGGGCGAGAGCATCAGCCCCAGCATTTT. This encodes CASKYRGREHQPQHF.

This clone came up a few times. The genes are TRBV29-1 and TRBJ1-1; D remains unclear. The CDR3 totals 11 residues. Germline V gene data show CDR1 as SQVTM and CDR2 as ANQGSEA. Trimming took off 7 bases at V and 4 bases at J, with 10 bases between the two ends. The CDR3 DNA is TGCAGCGGCACCGAGAGCACTGAAGCTTTCTTT. Translated: CSGTESTEAFF.

The chain is built from TRBV28 and TRBJ2-2; D remains unclear. Germline V gene lookup returns CDR1 MDHEN and CDR2 SYDVKM. CDR3 size: 15 residues. V dropped 3 bases and J dropped 2 bases, with 10 bases sitting between them. CDR3 in DNA: TGTGCCAGCAGTTTTTCGTTGGGAAACACCGGGGAGCTGTTTTTT. Its protein is CASSFSLGNTGELFF.

This clone was picked up a small number of times. The chain joins TRBV7-2 to TRBJ2-5; D gene unclear. The CDR3 consists of 15 residues. V was shortened by 2 bases and J by 3 bases, with 13 bases between the two germline ends. Looked up from germline, CDR1 is SGHTA and CDR2 is FQGNSA. In nucleotides, the CDR3 is TGTGCCAGCAGCTTAAGTTCCGCATTCGAAGAGACCCAGTACTTC. As protein: CASSLSSAFEETQYF.

The V call is TRBV30, the J call TRBJ1-4; no reliable D call. Trimming left V 0 bases short and J 7 bases short, with 12 bases between. The length of the CDR3 is 14 residues. Germline lookup yields CDR1 GTSNPN and CDR2 SVGIG (reference sequence). CDR3 residues: CAWSVRVVAEKLFF. The CDR3 bases are TGTGCCTGGAGTGTACGCGTGGTGGCTGAAAAACTGTTTTTT.

This sequence joins TRBV7-9 and TRBJ2-7; possibly TRBD2 for D (7 bases). Trimming took off 5 bases at V and 0 bases at J, with 17 bases between the two ends. The CDR3 consists of 16 residues. The germline V gene encodes CDR1 SEHNR and CDR2 FQNEAQ (reference sequence). The CDR3 region is CASSPIGGASSYEQYF. DNA of the CDR3: TGTGCCAGCAGCCCGATTGGGGGGGCGAGCTCCTACGAGCAGTACTTC.

This chain links TRBV2 with TRBJ2-3; D remains ambiguous. The CDR3 runs 15 residues. The V gene lost 0 bases and the J gene lost 4 bases, with 11 bases spanning the gap. Per germline, CDR1 SNHLY and CDR2 FYNNEI. The CDR3: CASSEARLHSDTQYF. The CDR3 bases are TGTGCCAGCAGTGAAGCGCGGCTCCACTCAGATACGCAGTATTTT.

The chain has TRBV1 and TRBJ2-5. TRBV1 is tagged as a pseudogene. The CDR3 is made up of 15 amino acids. CDR3 coding DNA: TGCACCAGCAGCCACCCCCGTCCATCGATGAAGACCCAGTACTTC. It translates to CTSSHPRPSMKTQYF.

This sequence joins TRBV2 and TRBJ1-6; tentative D call: TRBD1 (6 bases). The CDR3 loop spans 15 amino acids. Looked up from germline, CDR1 is SNHLY and CDR2 is FYNNEI. V lost 3 bases to trimming and J lost 10 bases, with 16 bases between them. The CDR3 bases are TGTGCCAGCAGTGAGGACCAGGGGTTGGTGTCACCCCTCCACTTT. Protein product: CASSEDQGLVSPLHF.

The chain links TRBV1 to TRBJ1-2. TRBV1 is a pseudogene. This CDR3 is 13 amino acids long. CDR3 DNA: TGCACCAGCAGCCAAGGTGCCGGGGCCGGCTACACCTTC. It codes for CTSSQGAGAGYTF.

In its sample, this clone was seen a few times. The CDR3, as DNA: TGTGCCAGCAGTGAATCCGGGCTCTATGGCTACACCTTC. It yields the protein CASSESGLYGYTF. V gene TRBV2 combines with J gene TRBJ1-2, with no clear D. Per germline, CDR1 SNHLY and CDR2 FYNNEI. The CDR3 consists of 13 residues. The V end lost 2 bases, the J end lost 4 bases, and 8 bases lay between the germline ends.

The V and J genes are TRBV7-2 and TRBJ2-5; TRBD2 aligns across 11 bases. In germline, CDR1 is SGHTA, CDR2 FQGNSA. The CDR3 covers 15 residues. V gave up 8 bases and J gave up 5 bases; unmatched junction bases: 10. The CDR3 sequence is CASSTGLAGGETQYF. CDR3 coding DNA: TGTGCCAGCTCCACCGGCCTAGCGGGGGGTGAGACCCAGTACTTC. Full variable domain (outside the CDR3, taken from reference TRBV7-2 and TRBJ2-5): GAGVSQSPSNKVTEKGKDVELRCDPISGHTALYWYRQSLGQGLEFLIYFQGNSAPDKSGLPSDRFSAERTGGSVSTLTIQRTQQEDSAVYLCASSTGLAGGETQYFGPGTRLLVL.

J is TRBJ2-2 and V is TRBV15; no definite D call. V was pared by 0 bases and J by 5 bases, with 7 bases between. CDR1 and CDR2 from the germline V gene are LNHNV and YYDKDF (reference sequence). There are 14 residues in the CDR3. The CDR3 nucleotides read TGTGCCACCAGCAGAGATGTAGGGACCGGGGAGCTGTTTTTT. This gives the protein CATSRDVGTGELFF.

The gene calls are TRBV5-1 and TRBJ1-4; the D is unclear. Germline V gives CDR1 SGHRS, CDR2 YFSETQ. The CDR3 has 15 residues. V was pared by 3 bases and J by 0 bases, with 9 bases between. DNA of the CDR3: TGCGCCAGCAGCTCCGACGGAACAACTAATGAAAAACTGTTTTTT. This encodes CASSSDGTTNEKLFF.

This chain connects TRBV27 to TRBJ1-1; possible D gene TRBD1, 5 bases. The V gene's germline CDR1 is MNHEY and CDR2 SMNVEV (reference sequence). This CDR3 has 15 amino acids. Deletions cut 4 bases from V and 0 bases from J, with 12 bases between. The CDR3 here is CASSWGFPMNTEAFF. CDR3 DNA sequence: TGTGCCAGCAGTTGGGGGTTCCCCATGAACACTGAAGCTTTCTTT.

The sample holds many counts of this clone. This rearrangement joins TRBV18 to TRBJ2-5, with a weak D call TRBD1 (6 bases). The V end was cut by 2 bases, the J end by 3 bases, with 7 bases between. CDR1 and CDR2 (germline): KGHSH, LQKENI. CDR3 size: 13 residues. CDR3 region: CASSPRTEETQYF. The DNA for the CDR3 is TGTGCCAGCTCACCAAGGACAGAAGAGACCCAGTACTTC.

The rearrangement links TRBV7-2 to TRBJ2-7; D is possibly TRBD1 or TRBD2 (5 bases each). CDR1 and CDR2 from the germline V gene are SGHTA and FQGNSA. Trimming pared 5 bases from V and 0 bases from J, leaving 20 bases between. The CDR3 consists of 17 residues. CDR3 loop: CASSSSWGTLSSYEQYF. The DNA of the CDR3 is TGTGCCAGCAGCAGCTCGTGGGGGACGCTGAGCTCCTACGAGCAGTACTTC.

The chain recombines TRBV7-9 with TRBJ2-3; 9 bases align to TRBD2. V shed 7 bases, J shed 1 base, and the junction held 3 bases outside the gene matches. The CDR3 sequence is 14 residues long. Germline-derived CDR1 and CDR2 are SEHNR and FQNEAQ (reference sequence). The CDR3 loop reads CASMIAGGTDTQYF. As DNA, the CDR3 is TGTGCCAGCATGATAGCGGGGGGCACAGATACGCAGTATTTT.

This clone was counted once. The V call is TRBV11-2, the J call TRBJ1-5; D uncertain. CDR1 and CDR2 from the germline V gene are SGHAT and FQNNGV. This CDR3 region has 15 residues. V lost 8 bases, J lost 2 bases, and 16 bases lay in between. Written as DNA, the CDR3 is TGTGCCAGCGCGCTAGCGGAGGGAGGCAATCAGCCCCAGCATTTT. This gives the protein CASALAEGGNQPQHF.